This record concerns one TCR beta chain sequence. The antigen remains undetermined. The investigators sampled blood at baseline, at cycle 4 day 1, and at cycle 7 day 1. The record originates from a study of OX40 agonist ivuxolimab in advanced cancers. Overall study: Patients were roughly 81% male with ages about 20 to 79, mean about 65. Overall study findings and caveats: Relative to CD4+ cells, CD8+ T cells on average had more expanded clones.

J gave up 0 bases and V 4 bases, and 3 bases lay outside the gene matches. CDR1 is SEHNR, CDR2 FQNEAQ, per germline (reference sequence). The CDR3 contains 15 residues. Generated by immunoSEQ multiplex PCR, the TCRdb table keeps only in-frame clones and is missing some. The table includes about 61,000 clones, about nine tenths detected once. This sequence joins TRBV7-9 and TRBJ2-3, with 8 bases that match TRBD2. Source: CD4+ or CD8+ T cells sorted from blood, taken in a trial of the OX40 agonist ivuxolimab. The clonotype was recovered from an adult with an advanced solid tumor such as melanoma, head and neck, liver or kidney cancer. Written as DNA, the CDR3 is TGTGCCAGCAGCTATAGCGGGGCTAGCACAGATACGCAGTATTTT. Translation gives CASSYSGASTDTQYF.